This passage covers 20 T cell receptor beta chains from one sample sequenced in a study of breast tumors, draining lymph nodes, adjacent tissues listed by TCRdb under 2016. Libraries came from multiplex PCR. Sequencing instrument: Illumina HiSeq 2000. TCRdb reprocessed the public reads (quality trimming at Q25 with fastp, clone calling with MiXCR) and kept in-frame beta chains. Merged by CDR3 protein, the rows form single entries marked with the most common genes and DNA. This sample is represented by fewer than 250,000 distinct CDR3 sequences; about 32% of them were singletons. 1.2% to 1.5% of the sample is taken by the ten largest. The lymph node samples were taken from the axillary draining lymph nodes of breast cancer patients. The sequenced material came from axillary lymph node tissue. These receptors were taken from a female donor with breast cancer. Some clones in this sample may be carry-over from other donors' samples.

This clonotype was picked up many times. The chain combines TRBV20-1 with TRBJ2-7; 9 positions agree with TRBD2. The ends lost 6 bases at V and 1 base at J; junction bases unmatched: 7. This CDR3 spans 14 amino acids. CDR1 and CDR2 (germline): DFQATT, SNEGSKA (reference sequence). CDR3 amino acids: CSARDLAGSYEQYF. In DNA form, the CDR3 reads TGCAGTGCCCGGGATCTAGCGGGGTCCTACGAGCAGTACTTC.

In its sample, this clonotype was seen a few times. Being one base from a much bigger clone, this may be a read error. This chain joins TRBV6-4 and TRBJ2-7; TRBD2 aligns across 7 bases. This CDR3 region has 15 residues. J gave up 3 bases and V 5 bases, and 10 bases lay outside the gene matches. Germline V CDR1 and CDR2: MRHNA, SNTAGT. As DNA, the CDR3 is TGTGCCAGCAGTCACATTAAAGCGGGGCACTACGAGCAGTACTTC. Its translation is CASSHIKAGHYEQYF.

A remark on this clonotype: This clone may be a read error of a much larger clone one base away. The CDR3 does not end in the conserved phenylalanine or tryptophan, so this is likely a read error. V gene TRBV19 combines with J gene TRBJ2-4; D uncertain. V gave up 4 bases and J gave up 1 base, with 14 bases separating them. Germline assignment: CDR1 LNHDA and CDR2 SQIVND (reference sequence). The CDR3 runs 16 residues. The CDR3 nucleotides are TGTGCCAGTAGTACCGGTTGGGTGGTCGCCAAAAACATTCAGTACTCC. It yields the protein CASSTGWVVAKNIQYS.

This clonotype was seen at least ten times. The chain is built from TRBV6-5 and TRBJ1-2; 7 bases are shared with TRBD1. Germline lookup yields CDR1 MNHEY and CDR2 SVGAGI. Trimming at V came to 5 bases and at J to 4 bases, leaving 22 bases not matched to a gene. The CDR3 is 19 residues long. The CDR3 DNA reads TGTGCCAGCAGTCCAACGTCACTCAAGACAGGGAGCGAACCCTATGGCTACACCTTC. It is translated as CASSPTSLKTGSEPYGYTF.

CDR3 DNA sequence: TGTGCCAGCAGCCGAGAGCGTAGCGCCCACGAGCAGTACTTC. Its translation: CASSRERSAHEQYF. This chain links TRBV3-2 with TRBJ2-7. TRBV3-2 is noted as a pseudogene. This CDR3 is built from 14 residues.

V is TRBV6-5 and J is TRBJ1-4; no definite D call. V was trimmed by 4 bases and J by 5 bases, leaving 11 bases between them. CDR3 length: 14 amino acids. From germline, CDR1 is MNHEY and CDR2 SVGAGI. The DNA for the CDR3 is TGTGCCAGCAGTTTAGGGCGGTCCAATGAAAAACTGTTTTTT. Protein sequence: CASSLGRSNEKLFF.

This clonotype was found many times. The CDR3 region has the DNA TGCGCCAGCTCATATAGCGGGGGCACAGATACGCAGTATTTT. Protein sequence: CASSYSGGTDTQYF. This chain connects TRBV5-1 to TRBJ2-3, with 8 bases matching TRBD2. There are 14 residues in the CDR3. V lost 7 bases and J lost 1; bases outside the gene matches: 5. CDR1 is SGHRS, CDR2 YFSETQ, per germline.

V gene TRBV5-1 combines with J gene TRBJ2-2, with D perhaps TRBD1 or TRBD2 (5 bases each). This CDR3 region has 15 residues. Between the trimmed V and J ends, which lost 3 bases and 5 bases, there was a span of 14 bases. CDR1 SGHRS and CDR2 YFSETQ come from the germline V gene. The CDR3: CASSWGTSDTGELFF. The CDR3 nucleotides read TGCGCCAGCAGCTGGGGGACGAGCGATACCGGGGAGCTGTTTTTT.

Remarks on this clonotype: This clone may be a read error of a much larger clone one base away. J is TRBJ1-2 and V is TRBV18, with D maybe TRBD1 (5 bases). This CDR3 spans 13 amino acids. Germline V CDR1 and CDR2: KGHSH, LQKENI. The CDR3 nucleotides are TGTGCCAGCTCTCGCCAGGGAGGGGATGGCCACACCTTC. Encoded protein: CASSRQGGDGHTF.

This clonotype was counted many times. The chain joins TRBV11-3 to TRBJ2-5, with TRBD1 matching 7 bases. The CDR3 sequence is 17 residues long. Losses at the gene ends were 7 bases for V and 3 bases for J; bases not matched to a gene: 17. The germline V gene has CDR1 SGHNT and CDR2 YENEEA. The CDR3 here is CASTDFGESGTEETQYF. The DNA of the CDR3 is TGTGCCAGCACCGACTTTGGGGAATCCGGGACAGAAGAGACCCAGTACTTC.

This clonotype was recorded many times. J is TRBJ1-1 and V is TRBV10-3; D possibly corresponds to TRBD1 (5 bases). Germline V lookup: CDR1 ENHRY, CDR2 SYGVKD. V shed 3 bases and J shed 0 bases, with 8 bases lying between them. CDR3 length equals 14 residues. CDR3 sequence (DNA): TGTGCCATCAGTGACGGGACCCTGAACACTGAAGCTTTCTTT. It translates to CAISDGTLNTEAFF.

The V and J genes are TRBV29-1 and TRBJ2-6; tentative D call: TRBD1 (5 bases). CDR1 SQVTM and CDR2 ANQGSEA come from the germline V gene. V was trimmed by 1 base and J by 4 bases, leaving 5 bases between them. This CDR3 has 13 amino acids. The CDR3 here is CSVEGTGANVLTF. The DNA of the CDR3 is TGCAGCGTTGAAGGGACAGGGGCCAACGTCCTGACTTTC.

This clonotype showed up many times. The rearrangement uses TRBV19 and TRBJ1-5; D gene ambiguous. The CDR3 is 14 amino acids. The V end was cut by 9 bases, the J end by 1 base, with 13 bases between. Germline values: CDR1 LNHDA, CDR2 SQIVND (reference sequence). CDR3 protein: CASRGLGSNQPQHF. CDR3 coding DNA: TGTGCCAGCAGAGGATTGGGAAGCAATCAGCCCCAGCATTTT.

This clonotype has a count of ten or more. This chain links TRBV7-9 with TRBJ2-6, with 7 bases matching TRBD1. Germline lookup yields CDR1 SEHNR and CDR2 FQNEAQ (reference sequence). The CDR3 length is 16 residues. Trimming removed 5 bases from V and 2 bases from J; junction bases left unmatched: 6. The CDR3 DNA is TGTGCCAGCAGCCCCAACAGGGGAGCTGGGGCCAACGTCCTGACTTTC. Amino acid sequence: CASSPNRGAGANVLTF. The full variable domain, with the rest looked up from reference TRBV7-9 and TRBJ2-6, is DTGVSQNPRHKITKRGQNVTFRCDPISEHNRLYWYRQTLGQGPEFLTYFQNEAQLEKSRLLSDRFSAERPKGSFSTLEIQRTEQGDSAMYLCASSPNRGAGANVLTFGAGSRLTVL.

This clonotype came up many times. The V gene is TRBV7-9, the J gene TRBJ2-1, with D possibly TRBD1 on 6 matching bases. Between the trimmed V and J ends, which lost 1 base and 7 bases, there was a span of 20 bases. The CDR3 extends over 17 amino acids. Germline CDR1 SEHNR, CDR2 FQNEAQ (reference sequence). The CDR3 loop reads CASSLGHRAGITNEQFF. CDR3 sequence (DNA): TGTGCCAGCAGCTTAGGTCACAGGGCAGGTATTACGAATGAGCAGTTCTTC.

Turning to this clonotype: The CDR3 does not close with the conserved phenylalanine or tryptophan, likely indicating a read error. The chain joins TRBV12-3 or TRBV12-4 to TRBJ1-5; D is uncertain. The CDR3 sequence is 12 residues long. V lost 3 bases to trimming and J lost 7 bases, with 7 bases between them. The CDR3 reads CASSFTYQPQHL. The CDR3 DNA follows: TGTGCCAGCAGTTTCACCTACCAGCCCCAGCATCTT.

This clonotype was seen only a few times. The chain has TRBV4-3 and TRBJ2-1; 7 positions agree with TRBD2. The germline gives CDR1 LGHNA, CDR2 YSLEER. The CDR3 consists of 18 residues. Trimming removed 4 bases from V and 7 bases from J; junction bases left unmatched: 19. The CDR3 coding sequence is TGCGCCAGCAGCCCCCGAACGACATCGGCGGGAGTGAGAAATGAGCAGTTCTTC. Protein: CASSPRTTSAGVRNEQFF.

The CDR3 here is CASSLDRGGAHNEQFF. CDR3 DNA: TGTGCCAGCAGCCTAGACAGGGGAGGGGCCCACAATGAGCAGTTCTTC. The chain uses TRBV7-2 and TRBJ2-1, with D possibly being TRBD1 (8 bases). Germline V lookup: CDR1 SGHTA, CDR2 FQGNSA. Trimming shortened V by 5 bases and J by 5 bases, and 19 bases separated the two germline ends. CDR3 length: 16 residues.

The genes are TRBV5-4 and TRBJ2-1, with 8 nucleotides matching TRBD1. CDR1 SGHNT and CDR2 YYREEE come from the germline V gene (reference sequence). This CDR3 spans 15 amino acids. V shed 9 bases and J 7 bases; nucleotides not matched to a gene: 15. CDR3 loop: CANGLQTGVVNEQFF. In nucleotides, the CDR3 is TGTGCCAACGGCTTACAGACAGGGGTGGTGAATGAGCAGTTCTTC. The full variable domain, with the rest looked up from reference TRBV5-4 and TRBJ2-1, is ETGVTQSPTHLIKTRGQQVTLRCSSQSGHNTVSWYQQALGQGPQFIFQYYREEENGRGNFPPRFSGLQFPNYSSELNVNALELDDSALYLCANGLQTGVVNEQFFGPGTRLTVL.

This clonotype appeared many times. The rearrangement links TRBV7-6 to TRBJ2-1, with TRBD2 as a possible D gene (5 bases). The germline CDR1 and CDR2 sequences are SGHVS and FNYEAQ. There are 17 residues in the CDR3. The germline V and J ends were trimmed by 4 bases and 7 bases, with 23 bases remaining between them. CDR3 residues: CASSSVARRRIGNEQFF. The CDR3 nucleotides are TGTGCCAGCAGCTCCGTGGCCCGGCGGAGGATTGGAAATGAGCAGTTCTTC.